These T cell receptor beta chains were read from a single sample in a study of cytomegalovirus exposure and HLA in healthy donors. Assay: immunoSEQ multiplex PCR; the TCRdb copy retains only in-frame clones and omits some. The table includes roughly 120,000 clones, about 73% detected once. Sequences were obtained from PBMCs. These receptors were collected from a woman aged 40-49 years in good health and CMV-seronegative. Each CDR3 is given with its conserved first and last residue. The D gene is left open where the match is weak. The size of a clone is reported for some rows only, either as once, few or many, or as a class for expanded clones.

v_gene: TRBV5-1
abundance: once
d_gene: -
j_gene: TRBJ2-3
CDR3aa: CASRTDTDTQYF
CDR3nt: TGCGCCAGCAGGACAGACACAGATACGCAGTATTTT

v_gene: TRBV28
abundance: -
d_gene: -
j_gene: TRBJ2-3
CDR3aa: CASSSPAGPDTQYF
CDR3nt: TGTGCCAGCAGCTCCCCGGCGGGGCCAGATACGCAGTATTTT

v_gene: TRBV7-9
abundance: few
d_gene: -
j_gene: TRBJ1-1
CDR3aa: CASSSDLQENTEAFF
CDR3nt: TGTGCCAGCAGCTCAGACCTACAGGAAAACACTGAAGCTTTCTTT

v_gene: TRBV9
abundance: -
d_gene: -
j_gene: TRBJ2-1
CDR3aa: CASTLTEAYNEQFF
CDR3nt: TGTGCCAGCACCCTGACAGAAGCCTACAATGAGCAGTTCTTC

v_gene: TRBV7-2
abundance: -
d_gene: -
j_gene: TRBJ1-1
CDR3aa: CASSLAANTEAFF
CDR3nt: TGTGCCAGCAGCTTAGCAGCGAACACTGAAGCTTTCTTT

v_gene: TRBV30
abundance: few
d_gene: -
j_gene: TRBJ1-6
CDR3aa: CAWSPRGASPLHF
CDR3nt: TGTGCCTGGAGCCCTCGGGGGGCATCACCCCTCCACTTT

v_gene: TRBV5-4
abundance: -
d_gene: -
j_gene: TRBJ1-2
CDR3aa: CASSSPRDGGYGYTF
CDR3nt: TGTGCCAGCAGCTCTCCCCGTGACGGAGGATATGGCTACACCTTC

v_gene: TRBV10-1
abundance: -
d_gene: TRBD2
j_gene: TRBJ2-1
CDR3aa: CASRLLTSGVYNEQFF
CDR3nt: TGCGCCAGCAGACTTCTGACTAGCGGAGTATACAATGAGCAGTTCTTC

v_gene: TRBV4-1
abundance: -
d_gene: -
j_gene: TRBJ2-2
CDR3aa: CASSSGEPGELFF
CDR3nt: TGCGCCAGCTCCTCGGGGGAACCCGGGGAGCTGTTTTTT

v_gene: TRBV4-1
abundance: -
d_gene: TRBD1
j_gene: TRBJ1-4
CDR3aa: CASSQAYTGAEKLFF
CDR3nt: TGCGCCAGCAGCCAAGCCTATACAGGGGCTGAAAAACTGTTTTTT

v_gene: TRBV28
abundance: -
d_gene: -
j_gene: TRBJ2-2
CDR3aa: CASSGMGGGTGELFF
CDR3nt: TGTGCCAGCAGTGGAATGGGAGGAGGGACCGGGGAGCTGTTTTTT

v_gene: TRBV28
abundance: -
d_gene: -
j_gene: TRBJ1-2
CDR3aa: CASSLSPDYNYGYTF
CDR3nt: TGTGCCAGCAGTTTGAGTCCAGACTACAACTATGGCTACACCTTC

v_gene: TRBV11-2
abundance: -
d_gene: -
j_gene: TRBJ1-5
CDR3aa: CASSSLQGRDQPQHF
CDR3nt: TGTGCCAGCAGCTCACTTCAGGGTCGTGATCAGCCCCAGCATTTT

v_gene: TRBV7-2
abundance: -
d_gene: -
j_gene: TRBJ2-3
CDR3aa: CASSRRADSTDTQYF
CDR3nt: TGTGCCAGCAGCCGGCGGGCGGATAGCACAGATACGCAGTATTTT

v_gene: TRBV7-9
abundance: few
d_gene: TRBD1
j_gene: TRBJ2-1
CDR3aa: CASSADRVSYNEQFF
CDR3nt: TGTGCCAGCAGCGCAGACAGGGTCTCCTACAATGAGCAGTTCTTC

v_gene: TRBV5-1
abundance: -
d_gene: TRBD1
j_gene: TRBJ2-2
CDR3aa: CASRGQGATGELFF
CDR3nt: TGCGCCAGCAGGGGACAGGGGGCGACCGGGGAGCTGTTTTTT

v_gene: TRBV30
abundance: -
d_gene: TRBD1
j_gene: TRBJ1-1
CDR3aa: CAWRLGRQGKAFF
CDR3nt: TGTGCCTGGAGACTGGGGAGACAGGGGAAAGCTTTCTTT

v_gene: TRBV4-1
abundance: -
d_gene: TRBD2
j_gene: TRBJ2-2
CDR3aa: CASSQASGEGTNTGELFF
CDR3nt: TGCGCCAGCAGCCAGGCCTCCGGGGAGGGCACTAACACCGGGGAGCTGTTTTTT

v_gene: TRBV7-6
abundance: -
d_gene: TRBD1
j_gene: TRBJ2-7
CDR3aa: CASSSSSGTGLYEQYF
CDR3nt: TGTGCCAGCAGCTCCTCCTCCGGGACAGGGCTCTACGAGCAGTACTTC

v_gene: TRBV6-1
abundance: -
d_gene: TRBD1
j_gene: TRBJ1-1
CDR3aa: CASSEDRGRTEAFF
CDR3nt: TGTGCCAGCAGTGAAGACAGGGGGCGGACTGAAGCTTTCTTT

v_gene: TRBV5-1
abundance: -
d_gene: TRBD1
j_gene: TRBJ2-1
CDR3aa: CASSLQGNGANNEQFF
CDR3nt: TGCGCCAGCAGCTTACAGGGGAATGGGGCCAACAATGAGCAGTTCTTC

v_gene: TRBV12-5
abundance: few
d_gene: -
j_gene: TRBJ1-1
CDR3aa: CASGFAEGTEAFF
CDR3nt: TGTGCTAGTGGTTTTGCTGAGGGCACTGAAGCTTTCTTT

v_gene: TRBV19
abundance: -
d_gene: -
j_gene: TRBJ2-5
CDR3aa: CASSNLQVQETQYF
CDR3nt: TGTGCCAGTAGTAATCTCCAGGTCCAAGAGACCCAGTACTTC

v_gene: TRBV6-4
abundance: once
d_gene: -
j_gene: TRBJ1-2
CDR3aa: CASSPDSSYGYTF
CDR3nt: TGTGCCAGCAGTCCTGACAGCTCCTATGGCTACACCTTC

v_gene: TRBV19
abundance: -
d_gene: -
j_gene: TRBJ2-7
CDR3aa: CASSRIATNPYEQYF
CDR3nt: TGTGCCAGTAGTAGAATAGCAACCAATCCCTACGAGCAGTACTTC

v_gene: TRBV4-1
abundance: -
d_gene: -
j_gene: TRBJ1-2
CDR3aa: CASSQDYGTNYGYTF
CDR3nt: TGCGCCAGCAGCCAAGATTACGGGACTAACTATGGCTACACCTTC

v_gene: TRBV13
abundance: few
d_gene: -
j_gene: TRBJ2-5
CDR3aa: CASSEWETQYF
CDR3nt: TGTGCCAGCAGCGAGTGGGAGACCCAGTACTTC

v_gene: TRBV7-9
abundance: -
d_gene: -
j_gene: TRBJ2-1
CDR3aa: CASSFSGGYGNEQFF
CDR3nt: TGTGCCAGCAGCTTTTCCGGGGGTTATGGGAATGAGCAGTTCTTC

v_gene: TRBV28
abundance: -
d_gene: -
j_gene: TRBJ2-2
CDR3aa: CASSSPQGTGELFF
CDR3nt: TGTGCCAGCAGTTCTCCTCAGGGGACCGGGGAGCTGTTTTTT

v_gene: TRBV5-4
abundance: -
d_gene: TRBD1
j_gene: TRBJ1-2
CDR3aa: CASRTAGTGLSNYGYTF
CDR3nt: TGTGCCAGCAGGACGGCCGGGACAGGGTTATCTAACTATGGCTACACCTTC

v_gene: TRBV7-9
abundance: -
d_gene: -
j_gene: TRBJ2-3
CDR3aa: CASSLGSLGDTQYF
CDR3nt: TGTGCCAGCAGCTTAGGTTCCCTCGGGGATACGCAGTATTTT

v_gene: TRBV28
abundance: -
d_gene: -
j_gene: TRBJ2-3
CDR3aa: CASSLWRGQGDTQYF
CDR3nt: TGTGCCAGCAGTTTATGGCGAGGCCAGGGAGATACGCAGTATTTT

v_gene: TRBV11-2
abundance: -
d_gene: TRBD1
j_gene: TRBJ1-4
CDR3aa: CASSGRGVTQGVNEKLFF
CDR3nt: TGTGCCAGCAGCGGGAGAGGGGTTACCCAGGGGGTTAATGAAAAACTGTTTTTT

v_gene: TRBV7-9
abundance: -
d_gene: -
j_gene: TRBJ2-3
CDR3aa: CASTEGTEDTQYF
CDR3nt: TGTGCCAGCACCGAGGGCACCGAAGATACGCAGTATTTT

v_gene: TRBV19
abundance: once
d_gene: -
j_gene: TRBJ1-6
CDR3aa: CASSIYTGFAASPLHF
CDR3nt: TGTGCCAGTAGTATATATACGGGTTTCGCAGCTTCACCCCTCCACTTT

v_gene: TRBV28
abundance: -
d_gene: TRBD1
j_gene: TRBJ2-4
CDR3aa: CASKTGAKNIQYF
CDR3nt: TGTGCCAGTAAGACAGGGGCCAAAAACATTCAGTACTTC

v_gene: TRBV4-2
abundance: few
d_gene: TRBD1
j_gene: TRBJ1-4
CDR3aa: CASSRMTGGNEKLFF
CDR3nt: TGTGCCAGCAGCCGGATGACAGGGGGCAATGAAAAACTGTTTTTT

v_gene: TRBV29-1
abundance: -
d_gene: -
j_gene: TRBJ1-1
CDR3aa: CSAIQAREAFF
CDR3nt: TGCAGCGCGATACAGGCGAGAGAAGCTTTCTTT

v_gene: TRBV5-6
abundance: -
d_gene: TRBD2
j_gene: TRBJ2-3
CDR3aa: CASSLGLAGAADTQYF
CDR3nt: TGTGCCAGCAGCTTGGGACTAGCGGGGGCCGCAGATACGCAGTATTTT

v_gene: TRBV5-8
abundance: -
d_gene: TRBD1
j_gene: TRBJ2-1
CDR3aa: CASSSGDREWNEQFF
CDR3nt: TGTGCCAGCAGCTCGGGGGACAGGGAGTGGAATGAGCAGTTCTTC

v_gene: TRBV7-8
abundance: -
d_gene: TRBD2
j_gene: TRBJ2-5
CDR3aa: CASTGTRETQYF
CDR3nt: TGTGCCAGCACCGGGACTAGGGAGACCCAGTACTTC

v_gene: TRBV27
abundance: -
d_gene: -
j_gene: TRBJ2-6
CDR3aa: CASSLEGSGANVLTF
CDR3nt: TGTGCCAGCAGTTTAGAGGGTTCTGGGGCCAACGTCCTGACTTTC

v_gene: TRBV12-5
abundance: -
d_gene: -
j_gene: TRBJ2-3
CDR3aa: CASGLGHLDTQYF
CDR3nt: TGTGCTAGTGGTTTGGGCCACTTGGATACGCAGTATTTT

v_gene: TRBV7-9
abundance: -
d_gene: -
j_gene: TRBJ1-1
CDR3aa: CSSSSWNEGTEAFF
CDR3nt: TGTTCCAGCAGCTCGTGGAACGAGGGCACTGAAGCTTTCTTT

v_gene: TRBV19
abundance: few
d_gene: -
j_gene: TRBJ2-7
CDR3aa: CASSIDLVDRSGDEQYF
CDR3nt: TGTGCCAGTAGTATAGATTTAGTCGACCGGTCCGGGGACGAGCAGTACTTC

v_gene: TRBV7-2
abundance: -
d_gene: TRBD2
j_gene: TRBJ2-5
CDR3aa: CASSKLAGEQETQYF
CDR3nt: TGTGCCAGCAGCAAACTAGCGGGAGAACAAGAGACCCAGTACTTC

v_gene: TRBV9
abundance: -
d_gene: TRBD1
j_gene: TRBJ2-5
CDR3aa: CASSVTGDGEQYF
CDR3nt: TGTGCCAGCAGCGTAACAGGGGACGGGGAGCAGTACTTC

v_gene: TRBV5-4
abundance: -
d_gene: -
j_gene: TRBJ2-3
CDR3aa: CASSGDSADTQYF
CDR3nt: TGTGCCAGCAGCGGGGATAGCGCAGATACGCAGTATTTT

v_gene: TRBV29-1
abundance: -
d_gene: -
j_gene: TRBJ2-7
CDR3aa: CSVVPADSYEQYF
CDR3nt: TGCAGCGTTGTGCCAGCGGACTCCTACGAGCAGTACTTC

v_gene: TRBV28
abundance: -
d_gene: TRBD1
j_gene: TRBJ1-2
CDR3aa: CASRKQGASYGYTF
CDR3nt: TGTGCCAGCAGGAAACAGGGGGCGAGCTATGGCTACACCTTC

v_gene: TRBV21-1
abundance: few
d_gene: -
j_gene: TRBJ2-1
CDR3aa: CASSTDLGLEEIQGEQFF
CDR3nt: TGTGCCAGCAGCACGGACTTGGGACTAGAAGAAATCCAGGGTGAGCAGTTCTTC

v_gene: TRBV5-1
abundance: -
d_gene: -
j_gene: TRBJ2-3
CDR3aa: CASYPGGTDTQYF
CDR3nt: TGCGCCAGCTATCCGGGAGGCACAGATACGCAGTATTTT

v_gene: TRBV27
abundance: -
d_gene: -
j_gene: TRBJ1-5
CDR3aa: CASSPDPTGGNQPQHF
CDR3nt: TGTGCCAGCAGTCCCGACCCAACAGGAGGCAATCAGCCCCAGCATTTT

v_gene: TRBV2
abundance: few
d_gene: -
j_gene: TRBJ1-2
CDR3aa: CASSAGNTNYGYTF
CDR3nt: TGTGCCAGCAGTGCAGGGAATACTAACTATGGCTACACCTTC

v_gene: TRBV19
abundance: -
d_gene: TRBD1
j_gene: TRBJ2-5
CDR3aa: CASRLTGEETQYF
CDR3nt: TGTGCCAGTAGGCTGACAGGGGAAGAGACCCAGTACTTC